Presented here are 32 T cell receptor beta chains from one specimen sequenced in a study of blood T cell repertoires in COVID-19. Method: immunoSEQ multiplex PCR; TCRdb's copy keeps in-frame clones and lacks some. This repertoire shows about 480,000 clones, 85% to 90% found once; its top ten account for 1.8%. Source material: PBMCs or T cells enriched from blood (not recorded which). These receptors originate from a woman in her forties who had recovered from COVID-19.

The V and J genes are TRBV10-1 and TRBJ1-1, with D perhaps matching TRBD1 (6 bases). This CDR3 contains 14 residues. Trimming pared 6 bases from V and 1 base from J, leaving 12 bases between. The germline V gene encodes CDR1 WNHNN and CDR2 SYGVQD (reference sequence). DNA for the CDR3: TGCGCCAGCAGCCAGGGGCTGACGAACACTGAAGCTTTCTTT. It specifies CASSQGLTNTEAFF.

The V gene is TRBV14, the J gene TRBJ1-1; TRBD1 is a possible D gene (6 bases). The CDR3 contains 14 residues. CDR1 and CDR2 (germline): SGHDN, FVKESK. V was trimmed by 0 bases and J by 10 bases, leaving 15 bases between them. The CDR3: CASSQEVRGGGAFF. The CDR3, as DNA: TGTGCCAGCAGCCAAGAGGTCAGGGGAGGGGGAGCTTTCTTT.

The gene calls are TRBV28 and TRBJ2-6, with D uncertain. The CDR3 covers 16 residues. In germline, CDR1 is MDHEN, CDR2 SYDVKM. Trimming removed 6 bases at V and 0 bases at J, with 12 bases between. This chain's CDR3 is CASRPSYYSGANVLTF. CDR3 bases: TGTGCCAGCAGGCCCTCCTATTACTCTGGGGCCAACGTCCTGACTTTC.

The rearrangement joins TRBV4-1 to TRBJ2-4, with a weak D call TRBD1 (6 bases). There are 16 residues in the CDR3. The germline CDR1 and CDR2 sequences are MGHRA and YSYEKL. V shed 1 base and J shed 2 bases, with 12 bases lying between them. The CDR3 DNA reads TGCGCCAGCAGCCAAGTGGTCAGGGGTTCCAAAAACATTCAGTACTTC. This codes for CASSQVVRGSKNIQYF.

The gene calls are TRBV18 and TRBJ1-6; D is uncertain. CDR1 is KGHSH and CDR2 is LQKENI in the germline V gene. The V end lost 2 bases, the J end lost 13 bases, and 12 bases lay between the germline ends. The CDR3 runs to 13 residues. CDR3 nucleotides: TGTGCCAGCTCACCAAGCGGCCCGCAGCCCCTCCACTTT. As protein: CASSPSGPQPLHF.

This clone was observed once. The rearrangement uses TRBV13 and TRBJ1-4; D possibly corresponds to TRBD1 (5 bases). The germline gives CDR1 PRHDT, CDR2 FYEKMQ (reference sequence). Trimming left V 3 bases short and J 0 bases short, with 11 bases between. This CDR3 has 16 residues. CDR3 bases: TGTGCCAGCAGCTTTCGCGGGACCCCAACTAATGAAAAACTGTTTTTT. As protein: CASSFRGTPTNEKLFF.

CDR3 protein: CASSIGSYEQFF. The CDR3 bases are TGTGCCAGCAGCATCGGGTCGTATGAGCAGTTCTTC. V gene TRBV7-9 combines with J gene TRBJ2-1, with D uncertain. Germline CDR1 SEHNR, CDR2 FQNEAQ (reference sequence). CDR3 length equals 12 residues. V lost 5 bases and J lost 8, with 10 bases in between.

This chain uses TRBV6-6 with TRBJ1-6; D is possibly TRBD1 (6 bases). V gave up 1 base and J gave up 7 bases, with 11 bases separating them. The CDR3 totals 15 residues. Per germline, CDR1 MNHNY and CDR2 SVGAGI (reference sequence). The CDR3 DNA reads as TGTGCCAGCAGTTACTTGGGGCAGGGGAATTCACCCCTCCACTTT. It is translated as CASSYLGQGNSPLHF.

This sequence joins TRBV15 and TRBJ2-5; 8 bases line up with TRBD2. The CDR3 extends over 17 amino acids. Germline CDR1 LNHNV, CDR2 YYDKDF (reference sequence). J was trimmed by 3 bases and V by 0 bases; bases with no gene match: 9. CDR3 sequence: CATSRDIVDGREETQYF. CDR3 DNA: TGTGCCACCAGCAGAGATATCGTGGACGGGAGGGAAGAGACCCAGTACTTC. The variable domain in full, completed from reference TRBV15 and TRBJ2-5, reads DAMVIQNPRYQVTQFGKPVTLSCSQTLNHNVMYWYQQKSSQAPKLLFHYYDKDFNNEADTPDNFQSRRPNTSFCFLDIRSPGLGDTAMYLCATSRDIVDGREETQYFGPGTRLLVL.

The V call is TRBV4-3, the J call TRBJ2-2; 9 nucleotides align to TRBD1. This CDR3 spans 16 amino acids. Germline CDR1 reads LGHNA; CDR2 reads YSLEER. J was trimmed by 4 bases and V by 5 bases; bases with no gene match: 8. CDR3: CASSFGTGRTTGELFF. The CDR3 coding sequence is TGCGCCAGCAGCTTCGGGACAGGGAGGACCACCGGGGAGCTGTTTTTT.

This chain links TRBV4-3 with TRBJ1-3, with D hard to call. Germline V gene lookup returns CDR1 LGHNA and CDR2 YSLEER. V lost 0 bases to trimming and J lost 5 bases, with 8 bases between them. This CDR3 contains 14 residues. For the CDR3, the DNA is TGCGCCAGCAGCCAAGATACACACAGAAACACCATATATTTT. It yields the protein CASSQDTHRNTIYF.

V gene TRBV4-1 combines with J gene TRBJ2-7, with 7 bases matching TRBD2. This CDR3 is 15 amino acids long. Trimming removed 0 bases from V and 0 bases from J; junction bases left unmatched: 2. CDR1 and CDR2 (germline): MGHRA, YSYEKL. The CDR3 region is CASSQEGGFSYEQYF. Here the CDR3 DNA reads TGCGCCAGCAGCCAAGAGGGAGGGTTCTCCTACGAGCAGTACTTC.

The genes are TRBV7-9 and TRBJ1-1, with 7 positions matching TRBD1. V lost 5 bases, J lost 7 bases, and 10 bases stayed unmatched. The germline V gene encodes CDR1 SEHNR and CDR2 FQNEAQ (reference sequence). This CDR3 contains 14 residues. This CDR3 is CASSARQGTGEAFF. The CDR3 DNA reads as TGTGCCAGCAGCGCCCGACAGGGAACTGGTGAAGCTTTCTTT. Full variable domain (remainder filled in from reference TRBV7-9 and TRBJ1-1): DTGVSQNPRHKITKRGQNVTFRCDPISEHNRLYWYRQTLGQGPEFLTYFQNEAQLEKSRLLSDRFSAERPKGSFSTLEIQRTEQGDSAMYLCASSARQGTGEAFFGQGTRLTVV.

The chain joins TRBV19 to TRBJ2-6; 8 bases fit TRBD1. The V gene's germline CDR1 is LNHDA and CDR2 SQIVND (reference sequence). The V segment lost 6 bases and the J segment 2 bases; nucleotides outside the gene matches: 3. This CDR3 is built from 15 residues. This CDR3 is CASRIQGAGANVLTF. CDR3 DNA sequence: TGTGCCAGTAGAATACAGGGGGCTGGGGCCAACGTCCTGACTTTC.

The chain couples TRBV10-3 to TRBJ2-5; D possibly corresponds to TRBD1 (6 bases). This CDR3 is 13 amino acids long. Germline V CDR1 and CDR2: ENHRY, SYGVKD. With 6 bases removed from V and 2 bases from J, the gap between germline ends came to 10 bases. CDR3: CAIRSQGQETQYF. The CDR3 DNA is TGTGCCATCAGATCACAGGGACAAGAGACCCAGTACTTC.

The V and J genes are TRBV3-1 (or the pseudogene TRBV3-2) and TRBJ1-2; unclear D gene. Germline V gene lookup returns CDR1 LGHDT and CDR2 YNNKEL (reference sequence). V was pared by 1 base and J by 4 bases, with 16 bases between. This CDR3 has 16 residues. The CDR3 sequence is CASSQGTVYFPYGYTF. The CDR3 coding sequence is TGTGCCAGCAGCCAAGGAACAGTTTATTTCCCCTATGGCTACACCTTC.

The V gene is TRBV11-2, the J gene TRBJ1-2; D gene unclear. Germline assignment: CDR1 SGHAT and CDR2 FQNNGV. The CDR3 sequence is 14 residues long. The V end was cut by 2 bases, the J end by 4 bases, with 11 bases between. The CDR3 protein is CASSLRREIYGYTF. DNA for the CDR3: TGTGCCAGCAGCTTAAGAAGGGAGATCTATGGCTACACCTTC.

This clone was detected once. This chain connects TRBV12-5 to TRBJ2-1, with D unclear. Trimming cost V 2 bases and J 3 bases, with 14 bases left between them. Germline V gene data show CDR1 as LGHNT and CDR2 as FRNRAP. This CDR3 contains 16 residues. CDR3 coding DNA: TGTGCTAGTGGTTTGAGTGGCGAAAACTACTACAATGAGCAGTTCTTC. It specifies CASGLSGENYYNEQFF.

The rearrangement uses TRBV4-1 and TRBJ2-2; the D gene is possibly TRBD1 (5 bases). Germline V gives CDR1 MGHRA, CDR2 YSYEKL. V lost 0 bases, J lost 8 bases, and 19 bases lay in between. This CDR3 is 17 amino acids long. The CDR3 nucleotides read TGCGCCAGCAGCCAAGATATAGGGGCCCCCGGTGTGGGGGAGCTGTTTTTT. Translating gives CASSQDIGAPGVGELFF.

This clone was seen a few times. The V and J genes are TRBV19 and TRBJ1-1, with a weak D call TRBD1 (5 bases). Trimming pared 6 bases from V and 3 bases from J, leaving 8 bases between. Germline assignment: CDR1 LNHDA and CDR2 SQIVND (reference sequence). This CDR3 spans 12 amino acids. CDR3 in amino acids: CASRDMYTEAFF. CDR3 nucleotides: TGTGCCAGTAGGGACATGTACACTGAAGCTTTCTTT. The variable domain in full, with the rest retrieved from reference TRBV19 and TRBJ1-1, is DGGITQSPKYLFRKEGQNVTLSCEQNLNHDAMYWYRQDPGQGLRLIYYSQIVNDFQKGDIAEGYSVSREKKESFPLTVTSAQKNPTAFYLCASRDMYTEAFFGQGTRLTVV.

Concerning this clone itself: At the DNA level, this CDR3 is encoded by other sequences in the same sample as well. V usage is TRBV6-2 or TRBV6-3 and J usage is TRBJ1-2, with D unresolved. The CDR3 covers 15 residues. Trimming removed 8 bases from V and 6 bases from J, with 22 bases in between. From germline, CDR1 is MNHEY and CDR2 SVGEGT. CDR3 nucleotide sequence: TGTGCCAGCCGCCACGTTGACCGACTCACGGATGGCTACACCTTC. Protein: CASRHVDRLTDGYTF.

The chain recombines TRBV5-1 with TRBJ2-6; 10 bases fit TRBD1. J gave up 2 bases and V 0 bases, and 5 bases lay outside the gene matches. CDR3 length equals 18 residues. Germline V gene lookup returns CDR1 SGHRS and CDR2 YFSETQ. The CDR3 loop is CASSLEGQGVAGANVLTF. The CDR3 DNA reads TGCGCCAGCAGCTTGGAAGGACAGGGGGTTGCTGGGGCCAACGTCCTGACTTTC.

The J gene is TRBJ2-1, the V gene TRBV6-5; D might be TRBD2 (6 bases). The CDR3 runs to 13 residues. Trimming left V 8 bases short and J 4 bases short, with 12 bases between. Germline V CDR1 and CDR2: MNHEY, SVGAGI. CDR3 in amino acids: CASLRDLYNEQFF. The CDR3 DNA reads TGTGCCAGCCTCCGGGACTTATACAATGAGCAGTTCTTC.

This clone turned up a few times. The CDR3 loop reads CATSPKGDQPQHF. CDR3 nucleotide sequence: TGTGCCACCTCACCAAAAGGGGATCAGCCCCAGCATTTT. The J gene is TRBJ1-5, the V gene TRBV6-6, with D possibly matching TRBD1 (5 bases). The CDR3 loop spans 13 amino acids. Trimming cost V 10 bases and J 5 bases, with 15 bases left between them. Germline V CDR1 and CDR2: MNHNY, SVGAGI (reference sequence).

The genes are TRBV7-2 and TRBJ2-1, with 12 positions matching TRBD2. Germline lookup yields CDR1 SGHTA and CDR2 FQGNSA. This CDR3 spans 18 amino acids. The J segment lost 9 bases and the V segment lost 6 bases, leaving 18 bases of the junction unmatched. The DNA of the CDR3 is TGTGCCAGCAGGCCTTGGATCTGGACTAGCGGGACGGGGGGTGAGCAGTTCTTC. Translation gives CASRPWIWTSGTGGEQFF.

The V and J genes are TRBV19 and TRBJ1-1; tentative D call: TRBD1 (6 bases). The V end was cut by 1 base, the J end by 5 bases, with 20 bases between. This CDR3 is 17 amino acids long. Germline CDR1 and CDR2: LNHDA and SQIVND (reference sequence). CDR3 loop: CASSIAQGSVVVTEAFF. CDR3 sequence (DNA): TGTGCCAGTAGTATAGCACAGGGTTCAGTAGTAGTGACTGAAGCTTTCTTT.

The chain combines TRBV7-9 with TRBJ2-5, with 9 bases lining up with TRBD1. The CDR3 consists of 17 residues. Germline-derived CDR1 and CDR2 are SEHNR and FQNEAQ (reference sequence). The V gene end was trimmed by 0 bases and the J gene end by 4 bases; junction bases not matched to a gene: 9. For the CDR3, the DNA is TGTGCCAGCAGCTTAGCGGAGGCGGGACAGGGTAGAGAGACCCAGTACTTC. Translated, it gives CASSLAEAGQGRETQYF.

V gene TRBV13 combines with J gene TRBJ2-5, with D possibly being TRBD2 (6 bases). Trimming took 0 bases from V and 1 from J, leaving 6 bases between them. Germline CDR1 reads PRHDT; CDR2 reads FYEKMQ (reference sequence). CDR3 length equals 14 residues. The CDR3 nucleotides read TGTGCCAGCAGCTTAGGGACTAGCCAAGAGACCCAGTACTTC. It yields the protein CASSLGTSQETQYF. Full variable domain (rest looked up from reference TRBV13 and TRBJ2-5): AAGVIQSPRHLIKEKRETATLKCYPIPRHDTVYWYQQGPGQDPQFLISFYEKMQSDKGSIPDRFSAQQFSDYHSELNMSSLELGDSALYFCASSLGTSQETQYFGPGTRLLVL.

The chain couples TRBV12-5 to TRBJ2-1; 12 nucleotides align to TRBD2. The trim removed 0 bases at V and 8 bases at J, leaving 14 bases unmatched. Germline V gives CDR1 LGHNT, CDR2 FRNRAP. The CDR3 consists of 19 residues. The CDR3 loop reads CASGLVLGSLLAGGYEQFF. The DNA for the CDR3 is TGTGCTAGTGGTTTGGTACTGGGTTCCTTACTAGCGGGAGGATATGAGCAGTTCTTC. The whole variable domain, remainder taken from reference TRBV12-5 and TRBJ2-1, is DARVTQTPRHKVTEMGQEVTMRCQPILGHNTVFWYRQTMMQGLELLAYFRNRAPLDDSGMPKDRFSAEMPDATLATLKIQPSEPRDSAVYFCASGLVLGSLLAGGYEQFFGPGTRLTVL.

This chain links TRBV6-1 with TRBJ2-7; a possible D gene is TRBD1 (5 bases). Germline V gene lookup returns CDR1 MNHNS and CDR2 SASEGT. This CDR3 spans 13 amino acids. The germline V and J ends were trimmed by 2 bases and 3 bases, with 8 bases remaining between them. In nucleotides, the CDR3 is TGTGCCAGCAGTGAACTGACAGTCTACGAGCAGTACTTC. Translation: CASSELTVYEQYF.

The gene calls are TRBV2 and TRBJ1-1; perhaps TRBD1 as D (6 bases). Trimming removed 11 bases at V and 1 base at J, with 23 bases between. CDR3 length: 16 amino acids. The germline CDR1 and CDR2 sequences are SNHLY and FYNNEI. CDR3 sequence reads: CAGLLSVDRPNTEAFF. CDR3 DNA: TGTGCCGGCCTTCTATCCGTAGACAGGCCGAACACTGAAGCTTTCTTT.

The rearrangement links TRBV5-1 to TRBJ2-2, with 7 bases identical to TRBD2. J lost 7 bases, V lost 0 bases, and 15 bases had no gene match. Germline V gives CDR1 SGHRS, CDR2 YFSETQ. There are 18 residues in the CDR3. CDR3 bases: TGCGCCAGCAGCTTGGAAGGATCAGCGGGAAGTTATCGCGGGGAGCTGTTTTTT. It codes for CASSLEGSAGSYRGELFF.